The next 31 T cell receptor beta chains were all read from a single sample in a study of cytomegalovirus exposure and HLA in healthy donors. The study ran its PCR with 60 Vbeta and 13 Jbeta primers. Here immunoSEQ multiplex PCR was the method, and the copy in TCRdb shows in-frame clones only, minus some. Of under 200,000 clones in the sample, 70% to 90% were seen once. Sequenced material: PBMCs. These TCRs come from a man aged 18 to 29 in good health and CMV-seropositive.

The chain employs TRBV14 and TRBJ2-1; TRBD2 might be the D (6 bases). Trimming took off 3 bases at V and 7 bases at J, with 16 bases between the two ends. From germline, CDR1 is SGHDN and CDR2 FVKESK. CDR3 length: 15 residues. CDR3 nucleotide sequence: TGTGCCAGCAGCCAGAGTGGGGGGAGTAATAATGAGCAGTTCTTC. This encodes CASSQSGGSNNEQFF.

In the case of this clone: The identical CDR3 is also encoded by other nucleotide sequences in the sample. V usage is TRBV10-3 and J usage is TRBJ1-1, with a weak D call TRBD1 (6 bases). The CDR3 loop spans 14 amino acids. CDR1 ENHRY and CDR2 SYGVKD come from the germline V gene. Between the trimmed V and J ends, which lost 2 bases and 0 bases, there was a span of 7 bases. CDR3 nucleotide sequence: TGTGCCATCAGTGAGGGACAGATGAACACTGAAGCTTTCTTT. Protein: CAISEGQMNTEAFF.

V usage is TRBV5-6 and J usage is TRBJ2-2, with D possibly TRBD1 on 5 matching bases. This CDR3 contains 12 residues. V lost 4 bases to trimming and J lost 8 bases, with 9 bases between them. Germline-derived CDR1 and CDR2 are SGHDT and YYEEEE. In DNA, the CDR3 is TGTGCCAGCAGCCTTACAGGAGGGGAGCTGTTTTTT. Protein sequence: CASSLTGGELFF.

The chain carries TRBV13 and TRBJ2-1; D is ambiguous. This CDR3 contains 12 residues. Deletions cut 5 bases from V and 8 bases from J, with 10 bases between. Germline V lookup: CDR1 PRHDT, CDR2 FYEKMQ (reference sequence). CDR3 amino acids: CASSPQHHEQFF. The CDR3 nucleotides are TGTGCCAGCAGCCCGCAACACCATGAGCAGTTCTTC. Combining the CDR3 with reference TRBV13 and TRBJ2-1 gives the whole variable domain AAGVIQSPRHLIKEKRETATLKCYPIPRHDTVYWYQQGPGQDPQFLISFYEKMQSDKGSIPDRFSAQQFSDYHSELNMSSLELGDSALYFCASSPQHHEQFFGPGTRLTVL.

The V call is TRBV2, the J call TRBJ1-5; 8 bases align to TRBD1. The CDR3 runs 13 residues. V shed 10 bases and J 5 bases; nucleotides not matched to a gene: 7. CDR1 and CDR2 (germline): SNHLY, FYNNEI. DNA of the CDR3: TGTGCCAACCCTAGACAGGGGTATCAGCCCCAGCATTTT. As protein: CANPRQGYQPQHF.

The V call is TRBV2, the J call TRBJ1-1; D is unclear. With 6 bases removed from V and 0 bases from J, the gap between germline ends came to 11 bases. CDR1 is SNHLY and CDR2 is FYNNEI in the germline V gene. The CDR3 length is 14 residues. DNA of the CDR3: TGTGCCAGCAGGACCAGGTTCCTGAACACTGAAGCTTTCTTT. It translates to CASRTRFLNTEAFF.

The chain recombines TRBV2 with TRBJ1-2; D is ambiguous. The V gene's germline CDR1 is SNHLY and CDR2 FYNNEI. With 5 bases removed from V and 1 base from J, the gap between germline ends came to 8 bases. This CDR3 has 13 residues. CDR3 amino acids: CASSQDINYGYTF. The DNA for the CDR3 is TGTGCCAGCAGTCAAGACATTAACTATGGCTACACCTTC.

In regard to this clone: One end of the junction does not line up with germline, which may come from a read error. The chain employs TRBV7-9 and TRBJ2-1, with TRBD1 matching 7 bases. Germline CDR1 is SEHNR and CDR2 is FQNEAQ (reference sequence). CDR3 length: 14 amino acids. The CDR3 spells CSSSFLGGLGEQFF. Here the CDR3 DNA reads TGTTCCAGCAGCTTTCTAGGGGGCTTGGGTGAGCAGTTCTTC.

This clone appeared a single time. V is TRBV18 and J is TRBJ1-5; maybe TRBD1 (6 bases). In germline, CDR1 is KGHSH, CDR2 LQKENI. The ends were cut back, 3 bases at V and 5 bases at J, with 8 bases in the middle. The CDR3 is made up of 13 amino acids. The CDR3 here is CASSPGQHQPQHF. The CDR3 DNA is TGTGCCAGCTCACCCGGACAGCATCAGCCCCAGCATTTT.

The CDR3 is CAIRETGGGKNTEAFF. DNA for the CDR3: TGTGCCATCAGGGAGACAGGGGGCGGAAAGAACACTGAAGCTTTCTTT. The chain carries TRBV10-3 and TRBJ1-1; TRBD1 aligns across 10 bases. The V segment lost 6 bases and the J segment 1 base; nucleotides outside the gene matches: 8. In germline, CDR1 is ENHRY, CDR2 SYGVKD. The CDR3 spans 16 residues.

The rearrangement joins TRBV30 to TRBJ1-1, with 10 bases lining up with TRBD1. Trimming removed 8 bases from V and 11 bases from J; junction bases left unmatched: 11. CDR3 length equals 12 residues. Germline V gives CDR1 GTSNPN, CDR2 SVGIG (reference sequence). This chain's CDR3 is CASDRGPWEAFF. The DNA for the CDR3 is TGTGCCAGTGACAGGGGGCCGTGGGAGGCTTTCTTT.

The V and J genes are TRBV5-6 and TRBJ2-7; 7 positions match TRBD1. This CDR3 contains 15 residues. J gave up 2 bases and V 0 bases, and 5 bases lay outside the gene matches. The germline gives CDR1 SGHDT, CDR2 YYEEEE. The CDR3 nucleotides are TGTGCCAGCAGCTTGGTGTCAGGGGGACCCTACGAGCAGTACTTC. It codes for CASSLVSGGPYEQYF.

The rearrangement joins TRBV4-1 to TRBJ2-5, with D maybe TRBD1 (5 bases). The CDR3 has 15 residues. V was clipped by 7 bases and J by 0 bases, with 15 bases between them. Germline CDR1 reads MGHRA; CDR2 reads YSYEKL. The CDR3 is CASKPTDRYQETQYF. The CDR3 DNA reads as TGCGCCAGCAAACCAACCGACAGATACCAAGAGACCCAGTACTTC.

The rearrangement links TRBV5-4 to TRBJ1-2, with D perhaps TRBD1 (6 bases). Trimming pared 2 bases from V and 2 bases from J, leaving 13 bases between. This CDR3 comprises 15 residues. CDR1 SGHNT and CDR2 YYREEE come from the germline V gene (reference sequence). DNA for the CDR3: TGTGCCAGCAGCTTAGCTGGGGGCTCCAACTATGGCTACACCTTC. Translated: CASSLAGGSNYGYTF.

This clone was observed a single time. J is TRBJ1-1 and V is TRBV27; TRBD1 is a possible D gene (6 bases). V was clipped by 6 bases and J by 1 base, with 9 bases between them. From germline, CDR1 is MNHEY and CDR2 SMNVEV (reference sequence). The CDR3 covers 13 residues. The CDR3 loop reads CASRLTGNTEAFF. The CDR3 DNA reads as TGTGCCAGCAGACTGACAGGGAACACTGAAGCTTTCTTT.

V usage is TRBV29-1 and J usage is TRBJ2-2; D is unresolved. CDR1 and CDR2 (germline): SQVTM, ANQGSEA. The V and J ends lost 4 bases and 4 bases respectively, with 13 bases between them. This CDR3 region has 14 residues. The CDR3 DNA reads as TGCAGCGTTGCGGTCACGGGTTTCACCGGGGAGCTGTTTTTT. Translation: CSVAVTGFTGELFF.

In its sample, this clone was seen once. V and J are TRBV21-1 and TRBJ2-3; TRBD1 is taken as the D call from the table, unchecked against the DNA. TRBV21-1 constitutes a pseudogene. This CDR3 comprises 17 residues. This CDR3 is CASSKSYRGRGIDTQYF. The CDR3 nucleotides are TGTGCCAGCAGCAAATCGTACCGTGGCAGGGGTATAGATACGCAGTATTTT.

The V call is TRBV6-5, the J call TRBJ1-2; the D gene is possibly TRBD1 (6 bases). CDR1 and CDR2 (germline): MNHEY, SVGAGI. V was shortened by 5 bases and J by 7 bases, with 14 bases between the two germline ends. CDR3 size: 13 residues. The CDR3 coding sequence is TGTGCCAGCAGTAGGACCTTAGGGGGTGGCTACACCTTC. Translation: CASSRTLGGGYTF.

The chain carries TRBV12-1 and TRBJ1-1; the tabulated D call, TRBD1, remains unverified against the DNA. TRBV12-1 is a recognized pseudogene. The length of the CDR3 is 15 residues. DNA of the CDR3: TGTGCCAGCAGCTTTGTGAGGGGGCTCGTAACTGAAGCTTTCTTT. Its protein product is CASSFVRGLVTEAFF.

CDR3 nucleotide sequence: TGTGCCAGCAGCTCCCTCGGGGGGGCCAATTCACCCCTCCACTTT. Translating gives CASSSLGGANSPLHF. The chain couples TRBV6-1 to TRBJ1-6; possible D gene TRBD1, 6 bases. The germline CDR1 and CDR2 sequences are MNHNS and SASEGT. The V and J ends lost 6 bases and 7 bases respectively, with 16 bases between them. The CDR3 is 15 residues long.

The gene calls are TRBV30 and TRBJ2-5; a weak D match, TRBD2 (6 bases). Trimming cost V 0 bases and J 7 bases, with 15 bases left between them. Germline assignment: CDR1 GTSNPN and CDR2 SVGIG (reference sequence). CDR3 length: 14 residues. The CDR3 DNA reads as TGTGCCTGGAGTGTACCTGGAGCGCGGGGGACCCAGTACTTC. It codes for CAWSVPGARGTQYF.

The V gene is TRBV5-4, the J gene TRBJ2-5, with 11 bases identical to TRBD2. Germline V gene data show CDR1 as SGHNT and CDR2 as YYREEE (reference sequence). After removal of 0 bases from V and 4 bases from J, the junction contained 11 bases not matched to a gene. This CDR3 spans 18 amino acids. The CDR3 nucleotides are TGTGCCAGCAGCTTGGCCGTTAGCGGGGGGGCATTTGGAGAGACCCAGTACTTC. It translates to CASSLAVSGGAFGETQYF.

Only a few counts were recorded for this clone. The J gene is TRBJ1-2, the V gene TRBV6-5; no firm D call. Germline CDR1 is MNHEY and CDR2 is SVGAGI. The V end lost 6 bases, the J end lost 3 bases, and 14 bases lay between the germline ends. CDR3 length: 14 amino acids. DNA for the CDR3: TGTGCCAGCAGCCCCCGTATTGGCCACTATGGCTACACCTTC. It codes for CASSPRIGHYGYTF.

The J gene is TRBJ1-6, the V gene TRBV12-5, with D perhaps TRBD1 (6 bases). The CDR3 contains 17 residues. V was trimmed by 0 bases and J by 7 bases, leaving 16 bases between them. Germline V gene sequence: CDR1 LGHNT, CDR2 FRNRAP. The CDR3 nucleotides read TGTGCTAGTGGTTTGGTATCTGGGGGCGTTCCGAATTCACCCCTCCACTTT. Translation: CASGLVSGGVPNSPLHF.

V and J are TRBV10-2 and TRBJ2-7; D perhaps matches TRBD1 (5 bases). CDR3 size: 12 residues. The ends were cut back, 6 bases at V and 1 base at J, with 7 bases in the middle. The germline CDR1 and CDR2 sequences are WSHSY and SAAADI. The DNA for the CDR3 is TGCGCCAGCAGCGCAGGGTCCTACGAGCAGTACTTC. Protein sequence: CASSAGSYEQYF.

V is TRBV19 and J is TRBJ1-3, with a tentative D call TRBD1 (6 bases). The CDR3 is 15 residues long. V dropped 3 bases and J dropped 3 bases, with 12 bases sitting between them. Germline V lookup: CDR1 LNHDA, CDR2 SQIVND (reference sequence). CDR3: CASSIVEGGGNTIYF. The CDR3 coding sequence is TGTGCCAGTAGTATCGTGGAAGGGGGTGGAAACACCATATATTTT.

The chain recombines TRBV27 with TRBJ1-5; D call uncertain. The V gene lost 5 bases and the J gene lost 1 base, with 12 bases spanning the gap. The CDR3 runs to 15 residues. Germline-derived CDR1 and CDR2 are MNHEY and SMNVEV (reference sequence). The CDR3 bases are TGTGCCAGCAGTCGGGTCCAAGGCAGCAATCAGCCCCAGCATTTT. Translating gives CASSRVQGSNQPQHF.

This clone was detected only once. The J gene is TRBJ1-3, the V gene TRBV15, with D maybe TRBD1 (5 bases). The CDR3 has 19 amino acids. Germline loops: CDR1 LNHNV, CDR2 YYDKDF (reference sequence). V was trimmed by 0 bases and J by 0 bases, leaving 18 bases between them. CDR3: CATSRDPGGILSSGNTIYF. CDR3 in DNA: TGTGCCACCAGCAGAGACCCCGGGGGTATTCTCAGCTCTGGAAACACCATATATTTT.

The J gene is TRBJ2-1, the V gene TRBV2, with D possibly being TRBD2 (5 bases). The germline V gene has CDR1 SNHLY and CDR2 FYNNEI. The CDR3 loop spans 10 amino acids. The V end was cut by 10 bases, the J end by 7 bases, with 8 bases between. The CDR3 sequence: CAIRGNEQFF. DNA of the CDR3: TGTGCCATACGGGGAAATGAGCAGTTCTTC.

The chain is built from TRBV7-2 and TRBJ2-5; TRBD2 aligns across 8 bases. This CDR3 comprises 15 residues. The V gene end was trimmed by 3 bases and the J gene end by 5 bases; junction bases not matched to a gene: 8. Germline CDR1 reads SGHTA; CDR2 reads FQGNSA. CDR3 sequence (DNA): TGTGCCAGCAGCTTCCCGGGACTAGGGGAGGAGACCCAGTACTTC. Its translation: CASSFPGLGEETQYF. The whole variable domain, filled in from reference TRBV7-2 and TRBJ2-5, reads GAGVSQSPSNKVTEKGKDVELRCDPISGHTALYWYRQSLGQGLEFLIYFQGNSAPDKSGLPSDRFSAERTGGSVSTLTIQRTQQEDSAVYLCASSFPGLGEETQYFGPGTRLLVL.

This chain connects TRBV5-1 to TRBJ2-2, with 7 bases lining up with TRBD1. The V and J ends lost 5 bases and 1 base, in that order; junction bases with no gene match: 2. Germline CDR1 is SGHRS and CDR2 is YFSETQ. This CDR3 is built from 14 residues. In DNA, the CDR3 is TGCGCCAGCAGGAGGGACAGGAACACCGGGGAGCTGTTTTTT. It yields the protein CASRRDRNTGELFF.